The 21 T cell receptor beta chains below come from one sample, sequenced in a study of spatial heterogeneity in lung cancer (dated 2019 in TCRdb). In light of the paper, this sample's time point label describes: sample taken at primary tumor resection. For TCR sequencing, whole RNA was extracted from tumor and nontumor lung tissue, or from cryopreserved PBMC samples, and no cell sorting was done. Library preparation used 5' RACE. Instrument used: NextSeq 500. TCRdb reanalyzed the raw reads on its own, using fastp at Q25 for trimming and MiXCR for clone calling, and kept in-frame beta chains. Duplicate CDR3 protein sequences are folded into a single record with the most common DNA and genes. This sample comprises tens of thousands of distinct CDR3 sequences, approximately 5.2% of them detected only once. More than 25% of the sample belongs to the ten largest clones. The sample was PBMCs, taken at surgery. Receptors were obtained from a female donor with early-stage non-small cell lung cancer.

This clonotype was counted a few times. The J gene is TRBJ2-7, the V gene TRBV29-1; maybe TRBD2 (6 bases). V shed 6 bases and J shed 7 bases, with 19 bases lying between them. The CDR3 has 13 amino acids. Germline V gene data show CDR1 as SQVTM and CDR2 as ANQGSEA. CDR3 in amino acids: CSVARDGSSEQYF. DNA for the CDR3: TGCAGCGTGGCCCGGGACGGGAGCTCGGAGCAGTACTTC.

The table lists this clonotype with many counts. The V call is TRBV7-8, the J call TRBJ1-1; D is ambiguous. V lost 5 bases and J 10 bases, leaving 17 bases between the germline ends. CDR1 is SGHVS and CDR2 is FQNEAQ in the germline V gene. The CDR3 has 13 amino acids. DNA for the CDR3: TGTGCCAGCAGCCCCAGCGTTTTGGGGAGAGCTTTCTTT. This sequence encodes CASSPSVLGRAFF.

This clonotype was found many times. This chain joins TRBV6-5 and TRBJ2-2; no reliable D call. V gave up 8 bases and J gave up 2 bases, with 18 bases separating them. CDR3 size: 16 residues. Per germline, CDR1 MNHEY and CDR2 SVGAGI. As DNA, the CDR3 is TGTGCCAGCTCAAAAAGCTCGGGCTTTAACACCGGGGAGCTGTTTTTT. Translating it yields CASSKSSGFNTGELFF.

A word on this clonotype: It may be a read error: a sequence one base away is much more abundant. The V gene is TRBV6-1, the J gene TRBJ2-7; 11 nucleotides align to TRBD1. Germline assignment: CDR1 MNHNS and CDR2 SASEGT. CDR3 size: 14 residues. Trimming at V came to 11 bases and at J to 7 bases, leaving 13 bases not matched to a gene. CDR3 in amino acids: CACTSGQGAGEQYF. DNA for the CDR3: TGTGCCTGCACTTCCGGACAGGGGGCAGGGGAGCAGTACTTC.

Ten or more counts support this clonotype. The rearrangement links TRBV20-1 to TRBJ2-1; D gene uncertain. Germline V CDR1 and CDR2: DFQATT, SNEGSKA (reference sequence). Trimming stripped 0 bases from V and 7 bases from J, with 13 bases between. The CDR3 totals 14 residues. CDR3 sequence reads: CSARDVLGPNEQFF. The CDR3 bases are TGCAGTGCTAGAGATGTTTTAGGACCGAATGAGCAGTTCTTC.

This clonotype was seen a handful of times. One end of the junction fails to match germline, which may point to a read error. The CDR3 nucleotides read TGCGCCAACAGCCAAGGGCAGAACACTGAAGCTTTCTTT. It translates to CANSQGQNTEAFF. This rearrangement joins TRBV4-1 to TRBJ1-1; no reliable D call. The CDR3 sequence is 13 residues long. The V gene's germline CDR1 is MGHRA and CDR2 YSYEKL.

This clonotype has at least ten counts. V gene TRBV20-1 combines with J gene TRBJ2-5; D is unclear. The length of the CDR3 is 13 residues. The V and J ends lost 0 bases and 2 bases respectively, with 7 bases between them. Per the germline V gene, CDR1 is DFQATT and CDR2 is SNEGSKA (reference sequence). DNA for the CDR3: TGCAGTGCTAGAGACTACTTTCAAGAGACCCAGTACTTC. It translates to CSARDYFQETQYF.

This clonotype has only a few counts. The chain links TRBV5-1 to TRBJ2-3; D not certain. The germline V gene has CDR1 SGHRS and CDR2 YFSETQ. The V and J ends lost 0 bases and 2 bases respectively, with 4 bases between them. CDR3 length: 13 amino acids. DNA for the CDR3: TGCGCCAGCAGCTTGGAGGACACAGATACGCAGTATTTT. Protein sequence: CASSLEDTDTQYF.

This clonotype has ten or more counts. The gene calls are TRBV20-1 and TRBJ2-2; no definite D call. The CDR3 extends over 15 amino acids. Deletions cut 3 bases from V and 5 bases from J, with 16 bases between. Germline V gene sequence: CDR1 DFQATT, CDR2 SNEGSKA (reference sequence). The CDR3 bases are TGCAGTGCTAGGTCCACCGGGTCTCAAACCGGGGAGCTGTTTTTT. This translates into CSARSTGSQTGELFF.

This clonotype has ten or more counts. The J gene is TRBJ1-6, the V gene TRBV6-5; D gene uncertain. Germline CDR1 and CDR2: MNHEY and SVGAGI. V was clipped by 2 bases and J by 7 bases, with 6 bases between them. The CDR3 has 13 amino acids. Here the CDR3 DNA reads TGTGCCAGCAGTTACGGTCGGAATTCACCCCTCCACTTT. Residues: CASSYGRNSPLHF.

This clonotype was recorded at least ten times. This chain uses TRBV4-3 with TRBJ1-2; tentatively, D is TRBD1 (6 bases). The V end was cut by 1 base, the J end by 4 bases, with 13 bases between. Germline CDR1 reads LGHNA; CDR2 reads YSLEER. This CDR3 is 15 amino acids long. The CDR3 sequence is CASSQGSLGAYGYTF. CDR3 DNA: TGCGCCAGCAGCCAAGGAAGTCTGGGGGCCTATGGCTACACCTTC.

This clonotype turned up a few times. V and J are TRBV6-6 and TRBJ2-1; weak D call: TRBD2 (5 bases). CDR1 is MNHNY, CDR2 SVGAGI, per germline (reference sequence). Deletions cut 0 bases from V and 2 bases from J, with 14 bases between. The CDR3 contains 17 residues. CDR3 nucleotides: TGTGCCAGCAGTTACTCGGACGGACTCCCCCCCTACAATGAGCAGTTCTTC. It yields the protein CASSYSDGLPPYNEQFF.

The table lists this clonotype with many counts. The chain combines TRBV20-1 with TRBJ1-1; maybe TRBD1 (5 bases). Germline V CDR1 and CDR2: DFQATT, SNEGSKA (reference sequence). The CDR3 runs 14 residues. Between the trimmed V and J ends, which lost 5 bases and 7 bases, there was a span of 20 bases. DNA for the CDR3: TGCAGTGCTCAGGCTGGTGCGGGGACCAGTGAAGCTTTCTTT. Translating it yields CSAQAGAGTSEAFF.

This clonotype came up many times. This CDR3 reads CASSPGLGGTTDTQYF. The CDR3 region has the DNA TGTGCCAGCAGCCCCGGACTAGGGGGAACCACAGATACGCAGTATTTT. This chain joins TRBV7-8 and TRBJ2-3; D perhaps matches TRBD2 (7 bases). This CDR3 has 16 residues. The germline gives CDR1 SGHVS, CDR2 FQNEAQ. V lost 5 bases to trimming and J lost 2 bases, with 17 bases between them. Full variable domain (outside the CDR3, taken from reference TRBV7-8 and TRBJ2-3): GAGVSQSPRYKVAKRGQDVALRCDPISGHVSLFWYQQALGQGPEFLTYFQNEAQLDKSGLPSDRFFAERPEGSVSTLKIQRTQQEDSAVYLCASSPGLGGTTDTQYFGPGTRLTVL.

This clonotype counts as medium-sized (0.01 to 0.1%). This chain links TRBV4-2 with TRBJ2-3, with 8 bases fitting TRBD2. Germline loops: CDR1 LGHNA, CDR2 YNFKEQ. J gave up 2 bases and V 3 bases, and 7 bases lay outside the gene matches. The CDR3 is made up of 16 amino acids. The CDR3 DNA reads as TGTGCCAGCAGCCAGGGTCGGGGGGGGACCACAGATACGCAGTATTTT. This gives the protein CASSQGRGGTTDTQYF.

This clonotype was detected many times. This chain links TRBV20-1 with TRBJ2-3; D uncertain. This CDR3 region has 15 residues. Trimming took off 6 bases at V and 0 bases at J, with 16 bases between the two ends. Germline-derived CDR1 and CDR2 are DFQATT and SNEGSKA (reference sequence). The CDR3 region has the DNA TGCAGTGCCCCGCCACGGACGGCTAGCACAGATACGCAGTATTTT. Translation gives CSAPPRTASTDTQYF.

Points on this clonotype: With a much larger clone just one base away, this may be a read error. The CDR3 DNA follows: TGTGCCAGCATGAACTCGGCCTACAATGAGCAGTTCTTC. This codes for CASMNSAYNEQFF. The chain recombines TRBV28 with TRBJ2-1; D uncertain. Germline V gene lookup returns CDR1 MDHEN and CDR2 SYDVKM. Trimming cost V 7 bases and J 2 bases, with 9 bases left between them. This CDR3 is built from 13 residues.

This clonotype was seen many times. The rearrangement joins TRBV10-3 to TRBJ2-5; 9 bases align to TRBD1. Germline V gene sequence: CDR1 ENHRY, CDR2 SYGVKD. The CDR3 sequence is 14 residues long. With 11 bases clipped from V and 4 bases from J, the junction kept 11 bases outside the gene matches. The chain's CDR3 is CASRPGQGRETQYF. The DNA of the CDR3 is TGTGCCTCCCGACCGGGACAGGGAAGAGAGACCCAGTACTTC.

This clonotype appeared many times. Here the CDR3 reads CASSNAGFSSGELFF. The CDR3 DNA sequence: TGCGCCAGCAGCAATGCCGGGTTCTCCTCCGGGGAGCTGTTTTTT. The chain uses TRBV5-1 and TRBJ2-2; D is undetermined. CDR1 is SGHRS, CDR2 YFSETQ, per germline. There are 15 residues in the CDR3. Trimming left V 4 bases short and J 6 bases short, with 16 bases between.

This clonotype was found many times. V usage is TRBV29-1 and J usage is TRBJ2-7, with D possibly TRBD1 on 5 matching bases. Trimming removed 0 bases from V and 1 base from J, with 10 bases in between. The CDR3 totals 14 residues. Germline values: CDR1 SQVTM, CDR2 ANQGSEA. This chain's CDR3 is CSVEDNDSSYEQYF. For the CDR3, the DNA is TGCAGCGTTGAAGACAACGACAGTTCCTACGAGCAGTACTTC.

This clonotype was detected many times. J is TRBJ1-1 and V is TRBV5-1; D is undetermined. The CDR3 has 16 amino acids. V was cut by 3 bases and J by 1 base, with 16 bases left in between. Germline-derived CDR1 and CDR2 are SGHRS and YFSETQ. The CDR3 coding sequence is TGCGCCAGCAGCTGGAATCCCGGACTGAGGAACACTGAAGCTTTCTTT. This sequence encodes CASSWNPGLRNTEAFF.